These 15 T cell receptor beta chains originate from one sample sequenced in a study of blood T cells in healthy people across ages. It was with a sample-barcoded 5' primer and a J-beta primer mix that a second PCR of about 6 to 12 cycles was run. Via MiXCR, TCRdb re-called the 5' RACE reads, giving one row per CDR3 protein. The sample lists roughly 1,500,000 distinct CDR3 sequences; roughly 32% were seen once. The material sequenced was blood. The receptors were sampled from a woman in her twenties or thirties in good health.

This chain connects TRBV4-1 to TRBJ1-6; TRBD1 might be the D (5 bases). The ends were cut back, 7 bases at V and 4 bases at J, with 20 bases in the middle. Germline-derived CDR1 and CDR2 are MGHRA and YSYEKL. The CDR3 runs to 17 residues. DNA for the CDR3: TGCGCCAGCAACCAGGCAGGGCCGTTTCAGTATAATTCACCCCTCCACTTT. It is translated as CASNQAGPFQYNSPLHF.

In this sample, this clonotype turned up many times. V and J are TRBV2 and TRBJ2-7, with TRBD2 as a possible D gene (5 bases). CDR1 and CDR2 (germline): SNHLY, FYNNEI. The CDR3 is made up of 16 amino acids. With 2 bases removed from V and 6 bases from J, the gap between germline ends came to 20 bases. CDR3 DNA sequence: TGTGCCAGCAGTGAAAATACTAGAAGGTCTTCGGTCGAGCAGTACTTC. As protein: CASSENTRRSSVEQYF.

This chain uses TRBV10-3 with TRBJ1-2, with 8 bases identical to TRBD1. The CDR3 is made up of 11 amino acids. Germline V lookup: CDR1 ENHRY, CDR2 SYGVKD. V shed 6 bases, J shed 10 bases, and the junction held 4 bases outside the gene matches. The CDR3 nucleotides are TGTGCCATCAGGGGGACAGGAGACTACACCTTC. It encodes CAIRGTGDYTF.

This clonotype was observed a handful of times. V is TRBV20-1 and J is TRBJ1-5; 7 bases map to TRBD1. This CDR3 has 15 amino acids. The junction had 10 bases not matched to a gene; V was cut back by 3 bases and J by 5 bases. From germline, CDR1 is DFQATT and CDR2 SNEGSKA (reference sequence). The CDR3 region has the DNA TGCAGTGCTAGCCTTAATTCCAGGGGGTATCAGCCCCAGCATTTT. Translated: CSASLNSRGYQPQHF.

The rearrangement links TRBV9 to TRBJ1-1; D is uncertain. Trimming shortened V by 3 bases and J by 1 base, and 7 bases separated the two germline ends. The germline V gene encodes CDR1 SGDLS and CDR2 YYNGEE. The CDR3 runs 13 residues. The CDR3 coding sequence is TGTGCCAGCAGCGGGGAAAAGAACACTGAAGCTTTCTTT. This sequence encodes CASSGEKNTEAFF. The variable domain in full, with the rest retrieved from reference TRBV9 and TRBJ1-1, is DSGVTQTPKHLITATGQRVTLRCSPRSGDLSVYWYQQSLDQGLQFLIQYYNGEERAKGNILERFSAQQFPDLHSELNLSSLELGDSALYFCASSGEKNTEAFFGQGTRLTVV.

This chain's CDR3 is CASSQSDREDTEAFF. DNA for the CDR3: TGTGCCAGCAGCCAATCCGACAGGGAGGACACTGAAGCTTTCTTT. The chain joins TRBV4-2 to TRBJ1-1, with TRBD1 identical over 7 bases. The germline gives CDR1 LGHNA, CDR2 YNFKEQ. The CDR3 consists of 15 residues. Trimming removed 2 bases from V and 3 bases from J; junction bases left unmatched: 6.

The chain is built from TRBV21-1 and TRBJ2-2; the D call TRBD2 from the table was never checked on the DNA. TRBV21-1 is given as a pseudogene. This CDR3 is 20 amino acids long. For the CDR3, the DNA is TGTGCCAGCAGCAAAGGGGCTAGCGGGGGGTACACCGCGAACACCGGGGAGCTGTTTTTT. Amino acid sequence: CASSKGASGGYTANTGELFF.

The chain links TRBV12-3 or TRBV12-4 to TRBJ2-3; the match to TRBD2 covers 9 bases. The CDR3 extends over 15 amino acids. V was pared by 11 bases and J by 3 bases, with 12 bases of the junction left unmatched. This CDR3 is CAGLRGGIETDTQYF. For the CDR3, the DNA is TGTGCCGGCTTGCGGGGGGGGATAGAGACAGATACGCAGTATTTT.

This clonotype turned up a few times. The J gene is TRBJ1-2, the V gene TRBV12-3 or TRBV12-4; a possible D gene is TRBD1 (5 bases). With 7 bases removed from V and 2 bases from J, the gap between germline ends came to 14 bases. The CDR3 totals 14 residues. CDR3 sequence reads: CASTISEGNYGYTF. In DNA form, the CDR3 reads TGTGCCAGCACCATTTCCGAGGGGAACTATGGCTACACCTTC.

This chain uses TRBV28 with TRBJ2-1; no firm D call. The CDR3 covers 12 residues. The V gene's germline CDR1 is MDHEN and CDR2 SYDVKM. Trimming stripped 8 bases from V and 12 bases from J, with 17 bases between. Written as DNA, the CDR3 is TGTGCCAGCTTCAAGCCCCCGGCAGGGCAGTTCTTC. Translating it yields CASFKPPAGQFF. Combining the CDR3 with reference TRBV28 and TRBJ2-1 gives the whole variable domain DVKVTQSSRYLVKRTGEKVFLECVQDMDHENMFWYRQDPGLGLRLIYFSYDVKMKEKGDIPEGYSVSREKKERFSLILESASTNQTSMYLCASFKPPAGQFFGPGTRLTVL.

This rearrangement joins TRBV12-3 or TRBV12-4 to TRBJ2-7; 11 nucleotides match TRBD2. The CDR3 has 17 amino acids. The trim removed 5 bases at V and 2 bases at J, leaving 11 bases unmatched. The CDR3 DNA reads TGTGCCAGCAGTCCCACTAGCGGGAGACCTAACCCCTACGAGCAGTACTTC. This codes for CASSPTSGRPNPYEQYF.

CDR3 sequence: CSALTSRMGNEQFF. The CDR3 nucleotides are TGCAGCGCCCTGACTAGCCGAATGGGCAATGAGCAGTTCTTC. The rearrangement uses TRBV29-1 and TRBJ2-1; 7 bases agree with TRBD2. The ends lost 7 bases at V and 6 bases at J; junction bases unmatched: 12. Germline V gene data show CDR1 as SQVTM and CDR2 as ANQGSEA. This CDR3 is 14 amino acids long.

This clonotype has ten or more counts. The chain employs TRBV29-1 and TRBJ2-5; 7 nucleotides line up with TRBD1. The V gene's germline CDR1 is SQVTM and CDR2 ANQGSEA. This CDR3 contains 12 residues. CDR3 region: CTLRSTGETQYF. CDR3 coding DNA: TGCACCTTACGGTCGACAGGGGAGACCCAGTACTTC. Filled out from reference TRBV29-1 and TRBJ2-5, the complete variable domain reads SAVISQKPSRDICQRGTSLTIQCQVDSQVTMMFWYRQQPGQSLTLIATANQGSEATYESGFVIDKFPISRPNLTFSTLTVSNMSPEDSSIYLCTLRSTGETQYFGPGTRLLVL.

The gene calls are TRBV29-1 and TRBJ2-3, with D perhaps TRBD2 (5 bases). Trimming cost V 6 bases and J 4 bases, with 17 bases left between them. The CDR3 length is 14 residues. The V gene's germline CDR1 is SQVTM and CDR2 ANQGSEA. The CDR3 here is CSVEGTRDADTQYF. The DNA of the CDR3 is TGCAGCGTAGAGGGTACCCGGGATGCAGATACGCAGTATTTT.

This clonotype was detected a few times. The chain is built from TRBV14 and TRBJ2-1; D possibly corresponds to TRBD2 (5 bases). Deletions cut 7 bases from V and 13 bases from J, with 17 bases between. Germline CDR1 SGHDN, CDR2 FVKESK. This CDR3 contains 12 residues. CDR3 protein: CASNDGILDQFF. The DNA for the CDR3 is TGTGCCAGCAACGACGGGATTCTCGACCAGTTCTTC.